The 10 T cell receptor beta chains presented below share a single source sample, sequenced in a study of response to subunit inactivated influenza vaccine listed by TCRdb under 2018. What this sample's time point label stands for: 45 days after influenza vaccine administration. To prepare the library, RT-PCR was applied. Reads for this sample came from an Illumina HiSeq 2500. The public reads were reprocessed in TCRdb via fastp at Q25 and MiXCR, keeping in-frame beta chains. Rows merge per CDR3 protein into single entries with the most common DNA and genes. For this sample there are under 500,000 distinct CDR3 sequences; approximately 11% appear just once. Jointly, the top ten make up 10% to 15% of the sample. Material: PBMCs from blood, obtained about 40 days after vaccination. The source is a man between 50 and 59 years old who received an inactivated influenza vaccine. Donor details come from another sample of the same person, matched by shared clones.

The V and J genes are TRBV29-1 and TRBJ2-7; a possible D gene is TRBD2 (5 bases). The V end lost 4 bases, the J end lost 5 bases, and 15 bases lay between the germline ends. Germline CDR1 is SQVTM and CDR2 is ANQGSEA. This CDR3 spans 13 amino acids. CDR3 in DNA: TGCAGCGTTGTCCCACGCGGGTCTAACGAGCAGTACTTC. Residues: CSVVPRGSNEQYF.

This clonotype came up a few times. The chain employs TRBV19 and TRBJ2-7; a weak D match, TRBD2 (6 bases). V lost 4 bases and J 2 bases, leaving 12 bases between the germline ends. In germline, CDR1 is LNHDA, CDR2 SQIVND (reference sequence). The CDR3 covers 14 residues. Here the CDR3 DNA reads TGTGCCAGTAGTACCGGGAGCCTTGCCTACGAGCAGTACTTC. Amino acids: CASSTGSLAYEQYF.

The chain links TRBV6-5 to TRBJ1-2; D remains ambiguous. From germline, CDR1 is MNHEY and CDR2 SVGAGI. The V end was cut by 2 bases, the J end by 9 bases, with 13 bases between. The CDR3 contains 13 residues. The CDR3 sequence: CASSYTRNRSYTF. As DNA, the CDR3 is TGTGCCAGCAGTTACACGAGAAACAGAAGCTACACCTTC.

The V and J genes are TRBV6-5 and TRBJ2-2; D gene unclear. The V end was cut by 8 bases, the J end by 6 bases, with 7 bases between. From germline, CDR1 is MNHEY and CDR2 SVGAGI. This CDR3 is 11 amino acids long. In DNA form, the CDR3 reads TGTGCCAGCGGAAACTCCGGGGAGCTGTTTTTT. Translation: CASGNSGELFF.

This chain uses TRBV3-1 with TRBJ2-7; tentative D call: TRBD1 (5 bases). The CDR3 covers 15 residues. With 10 bases removed from V and 5 bases from J, the gap between germline ends came to 24 bases. The V gene's germline CDR1 is LGHDT and CDR2 YNNKEL (reference sequence). CDR3 residues: CATSKQAPWTHEQYF. CDR3 coding DNA: TGTGCCACCTCCAAGCAGGCGCCTTGGACACACGAGCAGTACTTC.

The rearrangement uses TRBV4-2 and TRBJ2-2, with D possibly matching TRBD2 (6 bases). With 6 bases removed from V and 7 bases from J, the gap between germline ends came to 18 bases. Per the germline V gene, CDR1 is LGHNA and CDR2 is YNFKEQ. This CDR3 region has 15 residues. In nucleotides, the CDR3 is TGTGCCAGCAGGGAGAGAGGGGAGGTCATCGGGGAGCTGTTTTTT. It codes for CASRERGEVIGELFF.

This clonotype was counted between two and nine times. The V and J genes are TRBV7-2 and TRBJ2-7; 7 positions match TRBD2. Per germline, CDR1 SGHTA and CDR2 FQGNSA. CDR3 length: 15 residues. J was trimmed by 0 bases and V by 1 base; bases with no gene match: 3. CDR3 residues: CASSLGAGRSYEQYF. CDR3 DNA sequence: TGTGCCAGCAGCTTAGGAGCGGGGCGCTCCTACGAGCAGTACTTC. The full variable domain, completed using reference TRBV7-2 and TRBJ2-7, is GAGVSQSPSNKVTEKGKDVELRCDPISGHTALYWYRQSLGQGLEFLIYFQGNSAPDKSGLPSDRFSAERTGGSVSTLTIQRTQQEDSAVYLCASSLGAGRSYEQYFGPGTRLTVT.

The chain is built from TRBV30 and TRBJ2-3, with TRBD2 identical over 12 bases. The CDR3 spans 15 residues. CDR1 GTSNPN and CDR2 SVGIG come from the germline V gene (reference sequence). V lost 8 bases to trimming and J lost 6 bases; unmatched junction nucleotides: 12. CDR3 in amino acids: CALTRLAGELDTQYF. As DNA, the CDR3 is TGTGCCCTAACTCGACTAGCGGGAGAACTGGATACGCAGTATTTT.

This clonotype was counted only a few times. The CDR3 loop reads CASSLGGAKDTQYF. The CDR3 DNA sequence: TGCGCCAGCAGCTTGGGGGGGGCCAAAGATACGCAGTATTTT. The gene calls are TRBV5-1 and TRBJ2-3, with D perhaps given as TRBD1 or TRBD2 (6 bases each). Between the trimmed V and J ends, which lost 0 bases and 5 bases, there was a span of 10 bases. Germline lookup yields CDR1 SGHRS and CDR2 YFSETQ. This CDR3 is 14 amino acids long.

This clonotype showed up just a few times. This chain links TRBV28 with TRBJ2-1; 12 bases are a match to TRBD2. V lost 6 bases to trimming and J lost 4 bases; unmatched junction nucleotides: 4. The length of the CDR3 is 15 residues. The germline V gene has CDR1 MDHEN and CDR2 SYDVKM. The CDR3 reads CASRRTSGMYNEQFF. CDR3 nucleotide sequence: TGTGCCAGCAGGCGGACTAGCGGGATGTACAATGAGCAGTTCTTC.